This is a list of T cell receptor beta chains from one sample in a study of shared clonotypes between healthy human individuals. Here immunoSEQ multiplex PCR was the method, and the copy in TCRdb shows in-frame clones only, minus some. This table has 500,000 or so clones, more than 95% appearing once. The sequencing input was naive CD4+ T cells sorted from blood. The receptors derive from a woman under 40 in good health. Each CDR3 is given with its conserved first and last residue. Each record gives: V gene, D gene, clone size, J gene, CDR3 protein, CDR3 DNA. A D gene is named only where the DNA matches it firmly. For some rows the clone size is stated as once, few or many, or as a class when expanded; others skip it.

TRBV10-3,TRBD1,NA,TRBJ1-2,CAISPGQIYGYTF,TGTGCCATCAGTCCGGGACAGATCTATGGCTACACCTTC
TRBV28,NA,once,TRBJ1-1,CASSLALTEAFF,TGTGCCAGCAGCCTTGCCCTCACTGAAGCTTTCTTT
TRBV27,NA,once,TRBJ2-1,CASQLGSGTEQFF,TGTGCCTCACAGTTAGGTAGTGGGACAGAGCAGTTCTTC
TRBV30,TRBD2,NA,TRBJ2-1,CAWSRGLAFNEQFF,TGTGCCTGGAGTCGGGGACTAGCCTTCAATGAGCAGTTCTTC
TRBV6-5,NA,once,TRBJ2-7,CASSYSVPGSYEQYF,TGTGCCAGCAGTTACTCGGTACCGGGTTCCTACGAGCAGTACTTC
TRBV2,NA,NA,TRBJ1-5,CASSDSGGQPQHF,TGTGCCAGCAGTGACTCAGGAGGGCAGCCCCAGCATTTT
TRBV10-3,TRBD1,NA,TRBJ1-2,CAISLDRGLEGYTF,TGTGCCATCAGTCTAGACAGGGGGCTTGAAGGCTACACCTTC
TRBV10-1,NA,NA,TRBJ2-7,CASSENSGQLSYEQYF,TGCGCCAGCAGTGAAAATTCAGGACAGCTCTCCTACGAGCAGTACTTC
TRBV19,NA,few,TRBJ1-5,CASSRGGRQPQHF,TGTGCCAGTAGTCGAGGAGGGAGGCAGCCCCAGCATTTT
TRBV6-5,TRBD2,NA,TRBJ2-3,CASSTSGQVTDTQYF,TGTGCCAGCAGTACTAGCGGGCAAGTCACAGATACGCAGTATTTT
TRBV12-5,TRBD1,NA,TRBJ1-2,CASGQGDYGYTF,TGTGCTAGTGGTCAGGGGGACTATGGCTACACCTTC
TRBV30,NA,NA,TRBJ1-2,CAWTPPGANYGYTF,TGTGCCTGGACCCCTCCAGGGGCCAACTATGGCTACACCTTC
TRBV5-1,TRBD1,NA,TRBJ2-2,CASSWGQVGTGELFF,TGCGCCAGCAGCTGGGGACAGGTGGGCACCGGGGAGCTGTTTTTT
TRBV7-9,NA,NA,TRBJ1-1,CASSPKPGLYMNTEAFF,TGTGCCAGCAGCCCGAAACCTGGACTGTACATGAACACTGAAGCTTTCTTT
TRBV19,TRBD2,NA,TRBJ2-4,CASRLAGGRENIQYF,TGTGCCAGTAGATTAGCGGGAGGAAGGGAAAACATTCAGTACTTC
TRBV5-1,TRBD1,NA,TRBJ2-2,CASSSKTGASTGELFF,TGCGCCAGCAGCTCTAAGACAGGGGCGAGCACCGGGGAGCTGTTTTTT
TRBV28,NA,NA,TRBJ2-7,CASSLYRTAGEQYF,TGTGCCAGCAGTTTATACCGCACCGCGGGAGAGCAGTACTTC
TRBV19,TRBD2,NA,TRBJ2-7,CATFSGRPSYEQYF,TGTGCCACCTTTAGCGGGAGGCCCTCCTACGAGCAGTACTTC
TRBV5-6,NA,NA,TRBJ2-2,CASSLSGTGELFF,TGTGCCAGCAGCTTGTCGGGGACCGGGGAGCTGTTTTTT
TRBV5-8,TRBD2,NA,TRBJ2-2,CASSPGSGSDSGELFF,TGTGCCAGCAGCCCGGGTAGCGGGAGTGATTCCGGGGAGCTGTTTTTT
TRBV19,TRBD1,NA,TRBJ1-2,CASSIRDSNYGYTF,TGTGCCAGTAGTATCCGGGACAGTAACTATGGCTACACCTTC
TRBV28,TRBD1,once,TRBJ2-7,CASSRDSSYEQYF,TGTGCCAGCAGCCGGGACAGCTCCTACGAGCAGTACTTC
TRBV7-8,TRBD2,NA,TRBJ2-1,CASSFSSGVGNEQFF,TGTGCCAGCAGCTTCTCTAGCGGGGTGGGGAATGAGCAGTTCTTC
TRBV28,TRBD1,NA,TRBJ1-1,CASSFPDRAGGTEAFF,TGTGCCAGCAGTTTCCCGGACAGGGCTGGGGGGACTGAAGCTTTCTTT